This TCR beta chain was sequenced during a study of T cells in tuberculosis. This CDR3 contains 13 residues. CDR1 SQVTM and CDR2 ANQGSEA come from the germline V gene. V was clipped by 3 bases and J by 4 bases, with 10 bases between them. Here immunoSEQ multiplex PCR was the method, and the copy in TCRdb shows in-frame clones only, minus some. The sample contains about 45,000 clones, about 95% of which appear only once. As concerns this clone: Its antigen is still unknown.

General observations from the study: Samples were chosen by availability of cryopreserved specimens.

The sample comprised PBMCs. This receptor was taken from a donor aged 10-29 years with latent tuberculosis or without tuberculosis infection. Some clones in this sample may be carry-over from other donors' samples. The chain carries TRBV29-1 and TRBJ1-3; TRBD1 is a possible D gene (5 bases). The CDR3 bases are TGCAGCGTTGAGAGCGCAGGGGGAAACACCATATATTTT. Its protein is CSVESAGGNTIYF.